These T cell receptor beta chains were read from a single sample in a study of T cell responses to AZD1222 COVID-19 vaccine. The assay was immunoSEQ multiplex PCR, and TCRdb's table has in-frame clones only and misses some. The sample yields some 160,000 clones, approximately 89% seen once. The sequencing here drew on peripheral blood, taken on day 0 of AZD1222 vaccination. Receptors originate from an adult in good health. The conserved cysteine and the conserved F or W are not part of the CDR3 here. The order of the fields is V gene, J gene, CDR3 protein.

V: TRBV2
J: TRBJ1-3
CDR3: ASSFYGNTIY

V: TRBV11-3
J: TRBJ2-3
CDR3: ATRDSFTDTQY

V: TRBV6-2/TRBV6-3
J: TRBJ2-1
CDR3: ASSYSKAGMSSYNEQF

V: TRBV7-8
J: TRBJ1-4
CDR3: ASSSVGGRGEKLF

V: TRBV7-8
J: TRBJ1-2
CDR3: ASSPDSNYGYT

V: TRBV7-3
J: TRBJ2-3
CDR3: ASSLRTSGTDTQY

V: TRBV7-2
J: TRBJ1-2
CDR3: ASSPAALYGYT

V: TRBV28
J: TRBJ2-2
CDR3: ASSLGTRQFQPNTGELF

V: TRBV28
J: TRBJ1-5
CDR3: ASSFHGAGQPQH

V: TRBV18
J: TRBJ1-5
CDR3: ASSPLGVNQPQH

V: TRBV28
J: TRBJ2-7
CDR3: ASSPLPGRGRYEQY

V: TRBV19
J: TRBJ2-2
CDR3: ASSSDRDTGELF

V: TRBV24-1
J: TRBJ2-1
CDR3: ATSASGRVGEQF

V: TRBV29-1
J: TRBJ1-1
CDR3: SVQTGSPEAF

V: TRBV2
J: TRBJ2-7
CDR3: ASRTRAEQY

V: TRBV20-1
J: TRBJ1-6
CDR3: SASHGTNSPLH

V: TRBV9
J: TRBJ2-7
CDR3: ASSRYSYEQY

V: TRBV2
J: TRBJ2-7
CDR3: ASSYQGGEQY

V: TRBV4-3
J: TRBJ2-1
CDR3: ASSQATVSYNEQF

V: TRBV18
J: TRBJ2-5
CDR3: ASSPPSWGVRGETQY

V: TRBV5-3
J: TRBJ1-1
CDR3: ARSPCEGNTEAF

V: TRBV4-3
J: TRBJ1-2
CDR3: ASSQDRGSGGYT

V: TRBV5-1
J: TRBJ2-7
CDR3: ASSTMTGRYEQY